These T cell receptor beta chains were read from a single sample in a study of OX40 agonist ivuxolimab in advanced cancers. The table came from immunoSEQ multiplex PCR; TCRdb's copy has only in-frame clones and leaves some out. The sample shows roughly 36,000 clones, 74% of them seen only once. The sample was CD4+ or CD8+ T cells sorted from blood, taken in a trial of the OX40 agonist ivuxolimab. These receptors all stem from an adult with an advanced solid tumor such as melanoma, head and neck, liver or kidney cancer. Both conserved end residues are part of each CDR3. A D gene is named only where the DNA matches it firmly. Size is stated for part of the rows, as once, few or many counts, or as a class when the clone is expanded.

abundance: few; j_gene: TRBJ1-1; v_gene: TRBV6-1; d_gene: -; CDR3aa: CASRGPGNTEAFF; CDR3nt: TGTGCCAGCAGGGGTCCGGGGAACACTGAAGCTTTCTTT
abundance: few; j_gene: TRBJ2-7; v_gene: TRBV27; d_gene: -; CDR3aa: CASSLMGYEQYF; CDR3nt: TGTGCCAGCAGTTTAATGGGCTACGAGCAGTACTTC
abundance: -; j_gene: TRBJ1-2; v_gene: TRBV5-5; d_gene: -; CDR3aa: CASSLLDGNYGYTF; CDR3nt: TGTGCCAGCAGCCTGCTGGACGGAAACTATGGCTACACCTTC
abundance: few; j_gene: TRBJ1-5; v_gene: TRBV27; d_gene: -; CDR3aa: CASSLGEPQHF; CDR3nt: TGTGCCAGCAGTTTAGGGGAGCCCCAGCATTTT
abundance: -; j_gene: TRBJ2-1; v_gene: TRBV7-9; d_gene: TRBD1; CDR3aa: CASKDRGGNEQFF; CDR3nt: TGTGCCAGCAAGGACAGGGGTGGCAATGAGCAGTTCTTC
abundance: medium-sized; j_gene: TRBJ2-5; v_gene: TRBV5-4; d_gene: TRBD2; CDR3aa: CASSLSLAGGKETQYF; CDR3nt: TGTGCCAGCAGCTTGTCGCTAGCGGGGGGCAAGGAGACCCAGTACTTC
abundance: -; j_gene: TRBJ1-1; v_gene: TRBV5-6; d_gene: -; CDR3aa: CAERRRLTEAFF; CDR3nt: TGTGCAGAGCGTCGCAGACTCACTGAAGCTTTCTTT
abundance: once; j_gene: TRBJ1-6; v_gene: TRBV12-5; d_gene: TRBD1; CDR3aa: CASGQYPGQGTPNNSPLHF; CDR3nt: TGTGCTAGTGGTCAATATCCGGGACAGGGGACCCCTAATAATTCACCCCTCCACTTT
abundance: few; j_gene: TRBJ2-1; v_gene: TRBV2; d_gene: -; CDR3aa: CASRTNGLSNEQFF; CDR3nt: TGTGCCAGCAGGACGAATGGTCTGTCGAATGAGCAGTTCTTC
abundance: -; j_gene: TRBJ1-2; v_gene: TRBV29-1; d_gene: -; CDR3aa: CSVGTVYGYTF; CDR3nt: TGCAGCGTTGGGACAGTCTATGGCTACACCTTC
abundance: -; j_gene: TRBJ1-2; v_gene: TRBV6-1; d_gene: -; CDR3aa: CATAGSVIYGYTF; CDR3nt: TGTGCCACCGCAGGGAGTGTCATCTATGGCTACACCTTC
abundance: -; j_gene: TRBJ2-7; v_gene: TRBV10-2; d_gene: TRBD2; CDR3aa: CASSEPAGGSYEQYF; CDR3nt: TGCGCCAGCAGTGAGCCAGCGGGGGGGTCCTACGAGCAGTACTTC